What follows are 13 T cell receptor beta chains derived from one specimen sequenced in a study of OX40 agonist ivuxolimab in advanced cancers. Assay used: immunoSEQ multiplex PCR; TCRdb lists only in-frame clones, some missing. This repertoire shows 90,000 to 150,000 clones, 80% to 90% found once; its top ten account for roughly 0.59%. The sequencing here drew on CD4+ or CD8+ T cells sorted from blood, taken in a trial of the OX40 agonist ivuxolimab. The origin of the receptors is an adult with an advanced solid tumor such as melanoma, head and neck, liver or kidney cancer.

The J gene is TRBJ2-2, the V gene TRBV6-1, with 8 bases identical to TRBD2. The V gene's germline CDR1 is MNHNS and CDR2 SASEGT. The CDR3 has 14 amino acids. Losses at the gene ends were 6 bases for V and 7 bases for J; bases not matched to a gene: 7. CDR3 sequence (DNA): TGTGCCAGCAGGACTAGCGAGGGTCACGGGGAGCTGTTTTTT. Its translation is CASRTSEGHGELFF.

The chain combines TRBV11-1 with TRBJ2-1, with 11 bases identical to TRBD2. CDR3 length: 15 amino acids. V lost 3 bases, J lost 6 bases, and 4 bases stayed unmatched. Germline assignment: CDR1 SGHAT and CDR2 FQDESV (reference sequence). The CDR3 DNA is TGTGCCAGCAGCTTTCTAGCGGGGGGACCCAATGAGCAGTTCTTC. Translating it yields CASSFLAGGPNEQFF.

This clone was detected once. V gene TRBV27 combines with J gene TRBJ2-7; 9 nucleotides align to TRBD1. Germline lookup yields CDR1 MNHEY and CDR2 SMNVEV (reference sequence). V shed 5 bases, J shed 0 bases, and the junction held 2 bases outside the gene matches. The CDR3 contains 14 residues. The CDR3 loop reads CASSGTGSSYEQYF. DNA of the CDR3: TGTGCCAGCAGTGGGACAGGGAGCTCCTACGAGCAGTACTTC.

In nucleotides, the CDR3 is TGTGCCAGCAGCTTCATGACAGGGGGCGCGTCACCCCTCCACTTT. It codes for CASSFMTGGASPLHF. This chain joins TRBV7-2 and TRBJ1-6, with 10 positions matching TRBD1. CDR1 and CDR2 (germline): SGHTA, FQGNSA. J lost 10 bases, V lost 3 bases, and 6 bases had no gene match. The CDR3 runs 15 residues. Full variable domain (missing parts from reference TRBV7-2 and TRBJ1-6): GAGVSQSPSNKVTEKGKDVELRCDPISGHTALYWYRQSLGQGLEFLIYFQGNSAPDKSGLPSDRFSAERTGGSVSTLTIQRTQQEDSAVYLCASSFMTGGASPLHFGNGTRLTVT.

The genes are TRBV7-2 and TRBJ2-1, with D hard to call. From germline, CDR1 is SGHTA and CDR2 FQGNSA. Trimming cost V 5 bases and J 8 bases, with 22 bases left between them. The CDR3 is 16 residues long. The DNA of the CDR3 is TGTGCCAGCAGCCCAAGACTGGCAGGAACCTCCCATGAGCAGTTCTTC. Its protein is CASSPRLAGTSHEQFF. Drawing the rest from reference TRBV7-2 and TRBJ2-1, the complete variable domain is GAGVSQSPSNKVTEKGKDVELRCDPISGHTALYWYRQSLGQGLEFLIYFQGNSAPDKSGLPSDRFSAERTGGSVSTLTIQRTQQEDSAVYLCASSPRLAGTSHEQFFGPGTRLTVL.

CDR3 in amino acids: CSVTRTGTTYEQYF. The CDR3 nucleotides are TGCAGCGTTACCCGGACAGGTACGACCTACGAGCAGTACTTC. The gene calls are TRBV29-1 and TRBJ2-7, with 7 bases that match TRBD1. CDR3 length: 14 amino acids. V trimming: 5 bases; J trimming: 2 bases; junction bases outside the gene matches: 9. CDR1 and CDR2 (germline): SQVTM, ANQGSEA.

Comment on this clone: At the DNA level, this CDR3 is encoded by other sequences in the same sample as well. This chain links TRBV5-1 with TRBJ2-3, with D hard to call. This CDR3 has 12 amino acids. Per the germline V gene, CDR1 is SGHRS and CDR2 is YFSETQ. Trimming took off 2 bases at V and 0 bases at J, with 1 base between the two ends. Written as DNA, the CDR3 is TGCGCCAGCAGCTTAAGCACAGATACGCAGTATTTT. It yields the protein CASSLSTDTQYF.

The chain carries TRBV18 and TRBJ2-3; TRBD2 matches at 11 bases. This CDR3 region has 14 residues. V was clipped by 6 bases and J by 4 bases; unmatched bases: 3. Germline V gives CDR1 KGHSH, CDR2 LQKENI. This chain's CDR3 is CASSGLAESDTQYF. CDR3 DNA: TGTGCCAGCTCGGGACTAGCGGAATCAGATACGCAGTATTTT.

This chain links TRBV6-5 with TRBJ2-5, with 7 bases matching TRBD1. With 4 bases clipped from V and 2 bases from J, the junction kept 4 bases outside the gene matches. Germline V gene lookup returns CDR1 MNHEY and CDR2 SVGAGI. The CDR3 extends over 14 amino acids. The CDR3 loop reads CASSFRGTQETQYF. The DNA for the CDR3 is TGTGCCAGCAGTTTCAGGGGGACACAAGAGACCCAGTACTTC.

The genes are TRBV19 and TRBJ2-2; TRBD1 matches at 8 bases. V was pared by 2 bases and J by 4 bases, with 9 bases of the junction left unmatched. The V gene's germline CDR1 is LNHDA and CDR2 SQIVND (reference sequence). The CDR3 covers 17 residues. In DNA form, the CDR3 reads TGTGCCAGTAGTATACTTTTCCAGACAGGGGCCACCGGGGAGCTGTTTTTT. Translated: CASSILFQTGATGELFF.

This clone has only a few counts. The chain couples TRBV9 to TRBJ1-1, with no clear D. V was cut by 1 base and J by 2 bases, with 9 bases left in between. The length of the CDR3 is 14 residues. CDR1 SGDLS and CDR2 YYNGEE come from the germline V gene. The CDR3 spells CASSVQPTNTEAFF. The CDR3 DNA reads as TGTGCCAGCAGCGTACAACCGACTAACACTGAAGCTTTCTTT.

This chain connects TRBV5-4 to TRBJ2-3; 14 nucleotides match TRBD2. Germline CDR1 and CDR2: SGHNT and YYREEE (reference sequence). Trimming took 3 bases from V and 0 from J; bases not matched to a gene: 9. The CDR3 loop spans 19 amino acids. This CDR3 is CASSSGTSGGLGSTDTQYF. CDR3 in DNA: TGTGCCAGCAGCTCGGGGACTAGCGGGGGCCTAGGCAGCACAGATACGCAGTATTTT.

This rearrangement joins TRBV19 to TRBJ1-5, with D uncertain. There are 13 residues in the CDR3. Trimming removed 5 bases at V and 3 bases at J, with 8 bases between. Germline CDR1 LNHDA, CDR2 SQIVND (reference sequence). DNA for the CDR3: TGTGCCAGTAGTCTCGACATCAATCAGCCCCAGCATTTT. Translating gives CASSLDINQPQHF.